Listed below are T cell receptor beta chains from one sample, sequenced in a study of CD8 T cells in ankylosing spondylitis. TCRdb re-called the 5' RACE reads with MiXCR, one entry per CDR3 protein. The repertoire consists of some 270,000 distinct CDR3 sequences, with roughly 32% occurring once and the leading ten covering 4% to 5%. Material for sequencing was blood, either unsorted or a sorted T cell fraction (not recorded which). These TCRs come from a male donor with ankylosing spondylitis or in good health (not recorded which). Each CDR3 is given with its conserved first and last residue. D genes are given only for firm matches. Not all rows give a size; the values are once, few, many and, for expanded clones, a class.

J gene: TRBJ1-1
clone size: -
V gene: TRBV20-1
D gene: -
CDR3 length: 8
CDR3 protein: CSGGGRAF
CDR3 DNA: TGCAGTGGGGGGGGGCGAGCCTTT

J gene: TRBJ2-5
clone size: -
V gene: TRBV15
D gene: -
CDR3 length: 11
CDR3 protein: CATSAQETQYF
CDR3 DNA: TGTGCCACCAGCGCTCAAGAGACCCAGTACTTC

J gene: TRBJ1-5
clone size: few
V gene: TRBV12-3/TRBV12-4
D gene: -
CDR3 length: 13
CDR3 protein: CASSLLYGQPQHF
CDR3 DNA: TGTGCCAGCAGTTTATTATACGGTCAGCCCCAGCATTTT

J gene: TRBJ2-7
clone size: -
V gene: TRBV20-1
D gene: -
CDR3 length: 16
CDR3 protein: CSARKGGTVSSYEQYF
CDR3 DNA: TGCAGTGCTAGAAAGGGGGGGACTGTCAGCTCCTACGAGCAGTACTTC

J gene: TRBJ2-2
clone size: few
V gene: TRBV9
D gene: TRBD1
CDR3 length: 15
CDR3 protein: CASSVWDRGAGELFF
CDR3 DNA: TGTGCCAGCAGCGTATGGGACAGGGGCGCCGGGGAGCTGTTTTTT

J gene: TRBJ1-2
clone size: -
V gene: TRBV10-3
D gene: TRBD1
CDR3 length: 15
CDR3 protein: CAIRTTGTGGGGYTF
CDR3 DNA: TGTGCCATCAGGACAACCGGGACAGGGGGAGGTGGCTACACCTTC

J gene: TRBJ2-3
clone size: once
V gene: TRBV15
D gene: -
CDR3 length: 13
CDR3 protein: CATLLSGADTQYF
CDR3 DNA: TGTGCCACACTCCTGTCGGGGGCAGATACGCAGTATTTT

J gene: TRBJ2-1
clone size: few
V gene: TRBV6-5
D gene: -
CDR3 length: 13
CDR3 protein: CASSYASGARGFF
CDR3 DNA: TGTGCCAGCAGTTACGCAAGCGGGGCCAGGGGGTTCTTC

J gene: TRBJ2-3
clone size: -
V gene: TRBV12-3/TRBV12-4
D gene: TRBD2
CDR3 length: 15
CDR3 protein: CASIERGSGTDTQYF
CDR3 DNA: TGTGCCAGCATTGAGCGGGGGTCTGGCACAGATACGCAGTATTTT

J gene: TRBJ1-1
clone size: -
V gene: TRBV12-3/TRBV12-4
D gene: -
CDR3 length: 14
CDR3 protein: CASSLIWVPLEAFF
CDR3 DNA: TGTGCCAGCAGTTTAATTTGGGTCCCCCTTGAAGCTTTCTTT

J gene: TRBJ2-7
clone size: -
V gene: TRBV5-1
D gene: TRBD1
CDR3 length: 16
CDR3 protein: CASSLEAGGGIHEQYF
CDR3 DNA: TGCGCCAGCAGCTTGGAGGCAGGGGGCGGAATCCACGAGCAGTACTTC

J gene: TRBJ1-1
clone size: few
V gene: TRBV10-3
D gene: -
CDR3 length: 14
CDR3 protein: CAISESTQTTEAFF
CDR3 DNA: TGTGCCATCAGTGAGTCGACGCAGACCACTGAAGCTTTCTTT

J gene: TRBJ2-5
clone size: -
V gene: TRBV7-9
D gene: TRBD2
CDR3 length: 16
CDR3 protein: CASSRVTSGGKETQYF
CDR3 DNA: TGTGCCAGCAGTCGAGTCACTAGCGGCGGAAAAGAGACCCAGTACTTC

J gene: TRBJ1-1
clone size: -
V gene: TRBV18
D gene: -
CDR3 length: 13
CDR3 protein: CASSPIGQIEAFF
CDR3 DNA: TGTGCCAGCTCTCCCATAGGACAGATAGAAGCTTTCTTT

J gene: TRBJ2-3
clone size: -
V gene: TRBV10-3
D gene: -
CDR3 length: 14
CDR3 protein: CAIRPGSSTDTQYF
CDR3 DNA: TGTGCCATCAGACCCGGGAGTAGCACAGATACGCAGTATTTT

J gene: TRBJ1-5
clone size: -
V gene: TRBV6-5
D gene: TRBD1
CDR3 length: 17
CDR3 protein: CASSSDRSGGKDQPQHF
CDR3 DNA: TGTGCCAGCAGTTCAGACCGATCAGGGGGGAAGGATCAGCCCCAGCATTTT

J gene: TRBJ1-5
clone size: few
V gene: TRBV10-3
D gene: -
CDR3 length: 17
CDR3 protein: CAISESSILDGNQPQHF
CDR3 DNA: TGTGCCATCAGTGAGTCGAGCATCCTCGACGGCAATCAGCCCCAGCATTTT

J gene: TRBJ2-5
clone size: few
V gene: TRBV5-6
D gene: TRBD1
CDR3 length: 13
CDR3 protein: CASSGQGVETQYF
CDR3 DNA: TGTGCCAGCAGCGGACAGGGCGTCGAGACCCAGTACTTC

J gene: TRBJ1-4
clone size: -
V gene: TRBV12-3/TRBV12-4
D gene: -
CDR3 length: 13
CDR3 protein: CASTTGLEEKLFF
CDR3 DNA: TGTGCCAGCACTACGGGACTCGAAGAAAAACTGTTTTTT

J gene: TRBJ1-1
clone size: -
V gene: TRBV19
D gene: -
CDR3 length: 20
CDR3 protein: CASSADRFLPTQQGNTEAFF
CDR3 DNA: TGTGCCAGTAGTGCCGACAGGTTCCTTCCGACTCAACAGGGGAACACTGAAGCTTTCTTT

J gene: TRBJ2-4
clone size: -
V gene: TRBV6-9
D gene: -
CDR3 length: 12
CDR3 protein: CASSLAAAIQYF
CDR3 DNA: TGTGCCAGCAGTTTGGCAGCGGCCATTCAGTACTTC

J gene: TRBJ1-2
clone size: -
V gene: TRBV2
D gene: TRBD1
CDR3 length: 13
CDR3 protein: CASSGQGEAGYTF
CDR3 DNA: TGTGCCAGCAGCGGACAGGGGGAGGCTGGCTACACCTTC

J gene: TRBJ2-7
clone size: -
V gene: TRBV4-1
D gene: -
CDR3 length: 13
CDR3 protein: CASSTTNSYEQYF
CDR3 DNA: TGCGCCAGCTCCACGACTAACTCCTACGAGCAGTACTTC

J gene: TRBJ2-1
clone size: -
V gene: TRBV6-5
D gene: -
CDR3 length: 14
CDR3 protein: CASSYYSQYNEQFF
CDR3 DNA: TGTGCCAGCAGTTACTACTCCCAATACAATGAGCAGTTCTTC

J gene: TRBJ2-7
clone size: few
V gene: TRBV21-1
D gene: -
CDR3 length: 15
CDR3 protein: CASSKVANSDYEQYF
CDR3 DNA: TGTGCCAGCAGCAAAGTGGCAAACTCCGACTACGAGCAGTACTTC

J gene: TRBJ1-2
clone size: few
V gene: TRBV5-1
D gene: TRBD1
CDR3 length: 14
CDR3 protein: CASSFGDSNYGYTF
CDR3 DNA: TGCGCCAGCAGCTTCGGGGACAGTAACTATGGCTACACCTTC

J gene: TRBJ1-1
clone size: few
V gene: TRBV4-1
D gene: TRBD1
CDR3 length: 15
CDR3 protein: CASSHPGTGNTEAFF
CDR3 DNA: TGCGCCAGCAGCCATCCCGGGACAGGGAACACTGAAGCTTTCTTT

J gene: TRBJ2-5
clone size: -
V gene: TRBV30
D gene: -
CDR3 length: 12
CDR3 protein: CAWSAFGETQYF
CDR3 DNA: TGTGCCTGGAGTGCCTTTGGGGAGACCCAGTACTTC

J gene: TRBJ2-7
clone size: -
V gene: TRBV29-1
D gene: -
CDR3 length: 14
CDR3 protein: CSVALARTVYEQYF
CDR3 DNA: TGCAGCGTTGCCCTAGCCCGCACCGTCTACGAGCAGTACTTC

J gene: TRBJ2-2
clone size: -
V gene: TRBV5-1
D gene: -
CDR3 length: 16
CDR3 protein: CATSRPGDPSTGELFF
CDR3 DNA: TGCGCCACCTCTCGACCCGGGGACCCGAGCACCGGGGAGCTGTTTTTT

J gene: TRBJ2-7
clone size: -
V gene: TRBV12-3/TRBV12-4
D gene: -
CDR3 length: 14
CDR3 protein: CASSSRDGSYEQYF
CDR3 DNA: TGTGCCAGCAGTTCCCGGGACGGGTCCTACGAGCAGTACTTC

J gene: TRBJ2-1
clone size: few
V gene: TRBV29-1
D gene: -
CDR3 length: 15
CDR3 protein: CSVKGRPSSYNEQFF
CDR3 DNA: TGCAGCGTAAAGGGACGGCCGAGCTCCTACAATGAGCAGTTCTTC

J gene: TRBJ2-3
clone size: -
V gene: TRBV7-2
D gene: -
CDR3 length: 14
CDR3 protein: CASSFRYERDTQYF
CDR3 DNA: TGTGCCAGCAGCTTTAGATACGAAAGAGATACGCAGTATTTT

J gene: TRBJ2-6
clone size: -
V gene: TRBV20-1
D gene: TRBD1
CDR3 length: 17
CDR3 protein: CSATTRDRVTGANVLTF
CDR3 DNA: TGCAGTGCTACGACCCGGGACAGGGTTACTGGGGCCAACGTCCTGACTTTC

J gene: TRBJ2-5
clone size: -
V gene: TRBV10-3
D gene: -
CDR3 length: 16
CDR3 protein: CAISEFGSATVETQYF
CDR3 DNA: TGTGCCATCAGTGAGTTTGGTAGCGCGACGGTGGAGACCCAGTACTTC

J gene: TRBJ2-7
clone size: few
V gene: TRBV12-3/TRBV12-4
D gene: TRBD1
CDR3 length: 12
CDR3 protein: CASRQTGAEQYF
CDR3 DNA: TGTGCCAGCAGACAAACAGGGGCCGAGCAGTACTTC

J gene: TRBJ2-7
clone size: -
V gene: TRBV29-1
D gene: -
CDR3 length: 14
CDR3 protein: CSVEDREGLYEQYF
CDR3 DNA: TGCAGCGTTGAAGATCGTGAGGGCCTGTACGAGCAGTACTTC

J gene: TRBJ1-6
clone size: -
V gene: TRBV20-1
D gene: TRBD1
CDR3 length: 14
CDR3 protein: CSARGDREYSPLHF
CDR3 DNA: TGCAGTGCTAGAGGGGACAGGGAGTATTCACCCCTCCACTTT

J gene: TRBJ2-2
clone size: few
V gene: TRBV10-3
D gene: TRBD1
CDR3 length: 15
CDR3 protein: CAISPGQGLTGELFF
CDR3 DNA: TGTGCCATCAGCCCGGGACAGGGTTTGACCGGGGAGCTGTTTTTT

J gene: TRBJ2-3
clone size: few
V gene: TRBV7-6
D gene: TRBD2
CDR3 length: 13
CDR3 protein: CASSLLTGGLQYF
CDR3 DNA: TGTGCCAGCAGCTTATTAACGGGAGGCTTACAGTATTTT

J gene: TRBJ2-7
clone size: -
V gene: TRBV9
D gene: -
CDR3 length: 12
CDR3 protein: CASSAWGDEQYF
CDR3 DNA: TGTGCCAGCAGCGCGTGGGGCGACGAGCAGTACTTC

J gene: TRBJ2-7
clone size: -
V gene: TRBV3-1
D gene: -
CDR3 length: 12
CDR3 protein: CASSARQDEQYF
CDR3 DNA: TGTGCCAGCAGCGCACGACAGGACGAGCAGTACTTC

J gene: TRBJ1-1
clone size: -
V gene: TRBV6-6
D gene: -
CDR3 length: 13
CDR3 protein: CASSARGSTEAFF
CDR3 DNA: TGTGCCAGCAGTGCTAGGGGTAGCACTGAAGCTTTCTTT

J gene: TRBJ2-1
clone size: -
V gene: TRBV6-1
D gene: -
CDR3 length: 13
CDR3 protein: CASRSRGWDEQFF
CDR3 DNA: TGTGCCAGCAGATCAAGGGGCTGGGATGAGCAGTTCTTC

J gene: TRBJ2-3
clone size: -
V gene: TRBV10-3
D gene: TRBD2
CDR3 length: 15
CDR3 protein: CAISESRGGLHTQYF
CDR3 DNA: TGTGCCATCAGTGAGAGCCGGGGGGGCCTACATACGCAGTATTTT

J gene: TRBJ1-2
clone size: -
V gene: TRBV29-1
D gene: -
CDR3 length: 13
CDR3 protein: CSVAGEKAYGYTF
CDR3 DNA: TGCAGCGTTGCCGGGGAGAAGGCCTATGGCTACACCTTC

J gene: TRBJ1-6
clone size: few
V gene: TRBV5-1
D gene: TRBD1
CDR3 length: 15
CDR3 protein: CASSLGTGDGSPLHF
CDR3 DNA: TGCGCCAGCAGCTTGGGGACAGGGGACGGTTCACCCCTCCACTTT